This T cell receptor beta chain was captured in a study of blood T cells in healthy people across ages. With a J-beta primer mix and a sample-barcoded 5' primer, a second PCR ran roughly 6 to 11 cycles. Template switching added a 12-random-nucleotide identifier to every cDNA molecule. TCRdb re-called the 5' RACE reads through MiXCR, storing one row per CDR3 protein. Of 750,000 to 950,000 distinct CDR3 sequences detected, 53% appear once; the ten largest clones hold around 40%. Germline values: CDR1 KGHSH, CDR2 LQKENI. CDR3 length: 13 residues. V was trimmed by 3 bases and J by 4 bases, leaving 7 bases between them. Broader study findings: The lack of PBMC sorting stopped any conclusive naive versus antigen-experienced comparison.

Turning to this clonotype: What it binds is unknown.

Each donor's blood draw was 8.5 to 10 milliliters of peripheral blood. The clonotype comes from a man older than 75 in good health. Sequencing was done on a sample of blood. The chain is built from TRBV18 and TRBJ2-1; D remains ambiguous. The CDR3 sequence: CASSPSMYNEQFF. DNA of the CDR3: TGTGCCAGCTCACCGAGCATGTACAATGAGCAGTTCTTC.